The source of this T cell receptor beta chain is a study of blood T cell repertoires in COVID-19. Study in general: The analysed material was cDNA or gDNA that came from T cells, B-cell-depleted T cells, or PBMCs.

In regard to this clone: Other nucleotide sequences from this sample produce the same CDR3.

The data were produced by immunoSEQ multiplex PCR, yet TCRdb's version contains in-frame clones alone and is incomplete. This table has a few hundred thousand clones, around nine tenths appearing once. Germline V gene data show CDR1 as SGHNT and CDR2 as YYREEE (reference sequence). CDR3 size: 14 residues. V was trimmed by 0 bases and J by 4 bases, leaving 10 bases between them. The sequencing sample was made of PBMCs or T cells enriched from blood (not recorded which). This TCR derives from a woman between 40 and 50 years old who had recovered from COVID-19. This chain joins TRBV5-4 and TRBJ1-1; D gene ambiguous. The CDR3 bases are TGTGCCAGCAGCTTGGCCGGAGGGCGCACTGAAGCTTTCTTT. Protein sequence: CASSLAGGRTEAFF.